These 23 T cell receptor beta chains share one sample of origin, sequenced in a study of T cells after yellow fever vaccination. TCRdb used MiXCR to reprocess the 5' RACE reads, holding one entry per CDR3 protein. The sample consists of some 300,000 distinct CDR3 sequences, about 7.8% of them appearing once. The sequencing here drew on PBMCs, taken approximately 40 days after the first yellow fever vaccination. The receptors come from a man aged 18 to 30 who received the YFV17D yellow fever vaccine.

This chain uses TRBV5-1 with TRBJ2-7; weak D call: TRBD1 (5 bases). CDR3 length: 14 amino acids. Trimming shortened V by 0 bases and J by 2 bases, and 9 bases separated the two germline ends. Germline loops: CDR1 SGHRS, CDR2 YFSETQ. As DNA, the CDR3 is TGCGCCAGCAGCTTGGGGTCAGGGACCTACGAGCAGTACGTC. Translated, it gives CASSLGSGTYEQYV.

This clonotype has just a few counts. The V gene is TRBV20-1, the J gene TRBJ2-3; TRBD2 might be the D (5 bases). The V end was cut by 6 bases, the J end by 10 bases, with 23 bases between. From germline, CDR1 is DFQATT and CDR2 SNEGSKA (reference sequence). This CDR3 has 14 residues. Here the CDR3 DNA reads TGCAGTGCCGCCCGCCAGGAGGAGAATCGGGCGCAGTATTTT. This sequence encodes CSAARQEENRAQYF.

Only a few counts were recorded for this clonotype. The chain is built from TRBV7-8 and TRBJ1-2, with a tentative D call TRBD1 (6 bases). Germline V CDR1 and CDR2: SGHVS, FQNEAQ. V was cut by 1 base and J by 6 bases, with 15 bases left in between. This CDR3 spans 15 amino acids. This chain's CDR3 is CASSLERVGANGYTF. The CDR3 DNA is TGTGCCAGCAGCTTAGAGCGGGTGGGGGCGAATGGCTACACCTTC. Supplemented by reference TRBV7-8 and TRBJ1-2, the full variable domain reads GAGVSQSPRYKVAKRGQDVALRCDPISGHVSLFWYQQALGQGPEFLTYFQNEAQLDKSGLPSDRFFAERPEGSVSTLKIQRTQQEDSAVYLCASSLERVGANGYTFGSGTRLTVV.

This clonotype occurred a few times. The CDR3 bases are TGTGCCATCAGTAAAGGGGCCTCCTACGAGCAGTACTTC. Translating it yields CAISKGASYEQYF. V usage is TRBV10-3 and J usage is TRBJ2-7, with D perhaps matching TRBD1 (5 bases). The V end was cut by 5 bases, the J end by 0 bases, with 8 bases between. This CDR3 is 13 amino acids long. Germline loops: CDR1 ENHRY, CDR2 SYGVKD.

This clonotype was observed a few times. V and J are TRBV5-4 and TRBJ1-6; D remains unclear. This CDR3 contains 16 residues. Germline V gene data show CDR1 as SGHNT and CDR2 as YYREEE (reference sequence). Trimming removed 1 base at V and 2 bases at J, with 10 bases between. CDR3 region: CASSLREYAYNSPLHF. CDR3 nucleotides: TGTGCCAGCAGCTTGCGTGAATATGCCTATAATTCACCCCTCCACTTT.

The chain uses TRBV6-5 and TRBJ2-1; 12 nucleotides line up with TRBD2. V gave up 4 bases and J gave up 5 bases; unmatched junction bases: 6. Germline V lookup: CDR1 MNHEY, CDR2 SVGAGI. This CDR3 contains 16 residues. CDR3: CASSSRWTSGDNEQFF. The CDR3 nucleotides read TGTGCCAGCAGTTCCCGTTGGACTAGCGGGGACAATGAGCAGTTCTTC.

In regard to this clonotype: Germline and junction disagree at one end, which may indicate a read error. The rearrangement joins TRBV7-7 to TRBJ2-5; either TRBD1 or TRBD2 may supply D (6 bases each). The germline CDR1 and CDR2 sequences are SSHAT and FNYEAQ (reference sequence). The CDR3 covers 14 residues. CDR3 DNA sequence: TGTGCTAGCAGCTCGGGATCCGGGGGCGAGACCCAGTACTTC. Its protein product is CASSSGSGGETQYF. Variable domain in full (rest from reference TRBV7-7 and TRBJ2-5): GAGVSQSPRYKVTKRGQDVTLRCDPISSHATLYWYQQALGQGPEFLTYFNYEAQPDKSGLPSDRFSAERPEGSISTLTIQRTEQRDSAMYRCASSSGSGGETQYFGPGTRLLVL.

The genes are TRBV7-2 and TRBJ1-2; D is ambiguous. The CDR3 sequence is 14 residues long. V was cut by 3 bases and J by 2 bases, with 10 bases left in between. Germline CDR1 and CDR2: SGHTA and FQGNSA. This CDR3 is CASSFPASNYGYTF. The DNA of the CDR3 is TGTGCCAGCAGCTTCCCGGCATCCAACTATGGCTACACCTTC. The variable domain in full, with the rest retrieved from reference TRBV7-2 and TRBJ1-2, is GAGVSQSPSNKVTEKGKDVELRCDPISGHTALYWYRQSLGQGLEFLIYFQGNSAPDKSGLPSDRFSAERTGGSVSTLTIQRTQQEDSAVYLCASSFPASNYGYTFGSGTRLTVV.

This clonotype has at least ten counts. This chain joins TRBV7-9 and TRBJ1-5; tentative D call: TRBD1 (5 bases). CDR1 SEHNR and CDR2 FQNEAQ come from the germline V gene (reference sequence). The CDR3 contains 16 residues. Trimming shortened V by 5 bases and J by 2 bases, and 16 bases separated the two germline ends. The CDR3 reads CASSRTNSQGNQPQHF. CDR3 coding DNA: TGTGCCAGCAGCCGAACCAATTCACAGGGCAATCAGCCCCAGCATTTT.

The gene calls are TRBV27 and TRBJ2-2, with TRBD1 identical over 7 bases. The germline V gene encodes CDR1 MNHEY and CDR2 SMNVEV (reference sequence). V lost 7 bases and J lost 0; bases outside the gene matches: 5. This CDR3 comprises 15 residues. The CDR3 coding sequence is TGTGCCAGCACCAGGGGACAGCCGAACACCGGGGAGCTGTTTTTT. Translating gives CASTRGQPNTGELFF.

This clonotype has only a few counts. V and J are TRBV5-1 and TRBJ2-1; possible D gene TRBD1, 6 bases. Trimming removed 3 bases at V and 0 bases at J, with 19 bases between. The CDR3 spans 18 residues. The germline gives CDR1 SGHRS, CDR2 YFSETQ. The DNA of the CDR3 is TGCGCCAGCAGCTCGAACTTCCCCGGGACATTCTCCTACAATGAGCAGTTCTTC. As protein: CASSSNFPGTFSYNEQFF.

This clonotype occurred once. This chain uses TRBV7-2 with TRBJ2-1; D is possibly TRBD2 (5 bases). Trimming stripped 2 bases from V and 9 bases from J, with 11 bases between. The germline CDR1 and CDR2 sequences are SGHTA and FQGNSA. The length of the CDR3 is 13 residues. The CDR3 coding sequence is TGTGCCAGCAGCTTACGGACTGTTAGTGAGCAGTTCTTC. Translation gives CASSLRTVSEQFF. The full variable domain, with the rest looked up from reference TRBV7-2 and TRBJ2-1, is GAGVSQSPSNKVTEKGKDVELRCDPISGHTALYWYRQSLGQGLEFLIYFQGNSAPDKSGLPSDRFSAERTGGSVSTLTIQRTQQEDSAVYLCASSLRTVSEQFFGPGTRLTVL.

The chain is built from TRBV20-1 and TRBJ2-5, with D perhaps assigned TRBD1 or TRBD2 (6 bases each). Germline V gene data show CDR1 as DFQATT and CDR2 as SNEGSKA (reference sequence). V was cut by 1 base and J by 3 bases, with 12 bases left in between. CDR3 length: 14 residues. The CDR3, as DNA: TGCAGTGCTAGAGGGGGGGACACCAAAGAGACCCAGTACTTC. Amino acids: CSARGGDTKETQYF.

V usage is TRBV4-3 and J usage is TRBJ1-1; tentatively, D is TRBD1 (5 bases). The germline V and J ends were trimmed by 0 bases and 4 bases, with 9 bases remaining between them. The CDR3 is made up of 14 amino acids. Germline CDR1 and CDR2: LGHNA and YSLEER. This chain's CDR3 is CASSQEAGITEAFF. As DNA, the CDR3 is TGCGCCAGCAGCCAAGAGGCAGGGATCACTGAAGCTTTCTTT.

This clonotype was recorded a few times. V is TRBV7-2 and J is TRBJ2-5; TRBD2 aligns across 10 bases. Germline CDR1 SGHTA, CDR2 FQGNSA. Unmatched junction bases numbered 9, after V lost 3 bases and J lost 5 bases. This CDR3 has 16 residues. CDR3 in amino acids: CASSFTSGAILETQYF. The CDR3 DNA reads as TGTGCCAGCAGCTTTACTAGCGGGGCCATATTGGAGACCCAGTACTTC.

The V call is TRBV7-2, the J call TRBJ1-1; no clear D. CDR3 length: 14 residues. V was shortened by 3 bases and J by 3 bases, with 11 bases between the two germline ends. Per germline, CDR1 SGHTA and CDR2 FQGNSA. CDR3 sequence: CASSFFVRDTEAFF. The CDR3 region has the DNA TGTGCCAGCAGCTTTTTCGTAAGGGACACTGAAGCTTTCTTT. The variable domain in full, with the rest retrieved from reference TRBV7-2 and TRBJ1-1, is GAGVSQSPSNKVTEKGKDVELRCDPISGHTALYWYRQSLGQGLEFLIYFQGNSAPDKSGLPSDRFSAERTGGSVSTLTIQRTQQEDSAVYLCASSFFVRDTEAFFGQGTRLTVV.

The chain employs TRBV20-1 and TRBJ1-5; 9 bases line up with TRBD1. From germline, CDR1 is DFQATT and CDR2 SNEGSKA (reference sequence). V was pared by 6 bases and J by 0 bases, with 3 bases of the junction left unmatched. The CDR3 extends over 14 amino acids. The CDR3 nucleotides are TGCAGTGCGGACAGGGGAAATAGCAATCAGCCCCAGCATTTT. This sequence encodes CSADRGNSNQPQHF.

This clonotype was counted ten times or more. The V call is TRBV7-2, the J call TRBJ2-5; D not resolved. This CDR3 spans 15 amino acids. Deletions cut 5 bases from V and 6 bases from J, with 19 bases between. Germline V gives CDR1 SGHTA, CDR2 FQGNSA. CDR3 sequence: CASSVTGLGRQTQYF. In DNA, the CDR3 is TGTGCCAGCAGCGTAACTGGGCTGGGTCGTCAGACCCAGTACTTC.

Concerning this clonotype: One end of the junction is discordant with germline, which a read error may explain. The chain uses TRBV10-2 and TRBJ1-1; possible D gene TRBD1, 6 bases. The CDR3 spans 16 residues. The V gene's germline CDR1 is WSHSY and CDR2 SAAADI. The CDR3 DNA is TGCGCCAGCAGTGAGCCACAGGGAAGGGGGAACGCTGAAGCTTTCTTT. Its translation is CASSEPQGRGNAEAFF.

The rearrangement uses TRBV20-1 and TRBJ1-1; tentatively, D is TRBD1 (5 bases). Trimming left V 6 bases short and J 5 bases short, with 13 bases between. Germline values: CDR1 DFQATT, CDR2 SNEGSKA (reference sequence). This CDR3 has 12 amino acids. The CDR3 nucleotides read TGCAGTGCCCCAACAGGCTATACTGAAGCTTTCTTT. As protein: CSAPTGYTEAFF.

This clonotype was found a few times. This chain uses TRBV5-1 with TRBJ2-7; D may be TRBD1 (6 bases). The V end was cut by 0 bases, the J end by 3 bases, with 13 bases between. The CDR3 totals 15 residues. The germline V gene has CDR1 SGHRS and CDR2 YFSETQ. The chain's CDR3 is CASSLVDSFFYEQYF. The CDR3 bases are TGCGCCAGCAGCTTGGTGGACAGTTTTTTCTACGAGCAGTACTTC.

This clonotype has only a few counts. This sequence joins TRBV5-4 and TRBJ1-2, with TRBD1 matching over 9 bases. Trimming took 3 bases from V and 8 from J; bases not matched to a gene: 8. This CDR3 region has 14 residues. CDR1 is SGHNT and CDR2 is YYREEE in the germline V gene (reference sequence). CDR3 in amino acids: CASSSTDRGSGYTF. The DNA of the CDR3 is TGTGCCAGCAGCTCTACGGACAGGGGTTCCGGCTACACCTTC. Complete variable domain (other parts from reference TRBV5-4 and TRBJ1-2): ETGVTQSPTHLIKTRGQQVTLRCSSQSGHNTVSWYQQALGQGPQFIFQYYREEENGRGNFPPRFSGLQFPNYSSELNVNALELDDSALYLCASSSTDRGSGYTFGSGTRLTVV.

The chain combines TRBV27 with TRBJ1-6, with a tentative D call TRBD1 (5 bases). The CDR3 consists of 15 residues. The germline V gene encodes CDR1 MNHEY and CDR2 SMNVEV (reference sequence). The V gene lost 3 bases and the J gene lost 7 bases, with 13 bases spanning the gap. CDR3 DNA: TGTGCCAGCAGTTTGGGAGGGGCGAGAAATTCACCCCTCCACTTT. It codes for CASSLGGARNSPLHF.